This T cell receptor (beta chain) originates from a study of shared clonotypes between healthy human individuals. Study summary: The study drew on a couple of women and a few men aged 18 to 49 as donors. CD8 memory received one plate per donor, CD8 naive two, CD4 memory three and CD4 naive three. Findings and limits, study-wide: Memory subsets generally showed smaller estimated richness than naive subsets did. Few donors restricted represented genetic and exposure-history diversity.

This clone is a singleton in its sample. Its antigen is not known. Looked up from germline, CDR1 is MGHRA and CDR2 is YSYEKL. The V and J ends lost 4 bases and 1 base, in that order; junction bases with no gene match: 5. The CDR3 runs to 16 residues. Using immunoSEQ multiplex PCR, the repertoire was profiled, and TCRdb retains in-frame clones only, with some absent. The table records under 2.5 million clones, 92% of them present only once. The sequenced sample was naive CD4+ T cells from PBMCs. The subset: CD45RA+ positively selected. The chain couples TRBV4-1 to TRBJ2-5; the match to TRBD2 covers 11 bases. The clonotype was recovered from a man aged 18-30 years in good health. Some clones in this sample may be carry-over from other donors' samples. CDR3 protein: CASSRGLAAFQETQYF. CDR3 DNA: TGCGCCAGCAGCCGGGGACTAGCGGCTTTCCAAGAGACCCAGTACTTC.